A selection of T cell receptor beta chains follows, all from one sample in a study of T cell repertoires in cytomegalovirus infection. Their specific antigens are unknown. Using its own MiXCR run on the reads, TCRdb lists one record per CDR3 protein. Altogether about 830,000 distinct CDR3 sequences are present, about 33% being singletons, with the ten largest covering 9.5% to 15%. Here the sequenced sample was cultured CD8+ T cells from PBMCs, taken from culture after CMV antigen stimulation. The receptors shown here come from a human donor in good health (CMV status not recorded). Some clones in this sample may be carry-over from other donors' samples. Both conserved end residues are part of each CDR3. The D gene is left open where the match is weak. Clone size appears in some rows only: once, few, many, or a class for an expanded clone.

12 TRBJ2-3 - once TRBV6-8 TGTGCCAGCAGGGATCTTGGAGATACGCAGTATTTT CASRDLGDTQYF
13 TRBJ2-3 - - TRBV5-5 TGTGCCAGCAACTTAGCAGGGGACGGGACGCAGTATTTT CASNLAGDGTQYF
15 TRBJ2-3 - few TRBV27 TGTGCCAGCAGGTCCCGGGACACCGGGACAGATACGCAGTATTTT CASRSRDTGTDTQYF
14 TRBJ2-1 - many TRBV11-3 TGTGCCAGCAGCTTAAATTCCCCAAGGGGTGAGCAGTTCTTC CASSLNSPRGEQFF
17 TRBJ2-1 TRBD1 many TRBV7-2 TGTGCCAGCAGCTTAGCGACCGTCCAGGGGGTATACAATGAGCAGTTCTTC CASSLATVQGVYNEQFF
16 TRBJ2-4 - - TRBV28 TGTGCCAGCAACAAGGACCCCCGACAGGTCCAAAACATTCAGTACTTC CASNKDPRQVQNIQYF
18 TRBJ2-3 - - TRBV11-1 TGTGCCAGCAGCTATTACTCCCCGCGAGGGGTCAACACAGATACGCAGTATTTT CASSYYSPRGVNTDTQYF
18 TRBJ2-1 - few TRBV7-2 TGTGCCAGCAGCTCAGCCGCTAGAGGGGTTCTCTCCTACAATGAGCAGTTCTTC CASSSAARGVLSYNEQFF
14 TRBJ2-1 - few TRBV29-1 TGCAGCGTTGAATTCCTCGCGGGGCCGAATGAGCAGTTCTTC CSVEFLAGPNEQFF
13 TRBJ1-2 TRBD1 many TRBV7-6 TGTGCCAGCAGTAAAACAGGGGGCGATGGCTACACCTTC CASSKTGGDGYTF
15 TRBJ2-3 - many TRBV7-9 TGTGCCAGCAGCTTAATCGGAAAACGCACAGATACGCAGTATTTT CASSLIGKRTDTQYF
16 TRBJ2-5 TRBD2 - TRBV10-3 TGTGCCATCAGTGAGGAAGGCGGGGGGGCCGCAAAGACCCAGTACTTC CAISEEGGGAAKTQYF
20 TRBJ2-1 TRBD2 - TRBV14 TGTGCCAGCAGCTTTAAGCCGCTAGCGGGGGGCCACAGCTCCTACAATGAGCAGTTCTTC CASSFKPLAGGHSSYNEQFF
15 TRBJ1-1 - few TRBV4-2 TGTGCCAGCAGCCAAGTGGTAGGGGTGGACTTTGAAGCTTTCTTT CASSQVVGVDFEAFF
13 TRBJ2-6 - - TRBV10-3 TGTGCCTTCGGAGGCCGCGGGGCCAACGTCCTGACTTTC CAFGGRGANVLTF
13 TRBJ2-7 TRBD1 many TRBV7-9 TGTGCCAGCAGCTTAGGGACAGGGGCCGAGCAGTACTTC CASSLGTGAEQYF
19 TRBJ1-4 - many TRBV7-3 TGTGCCAGCAGCTTACGGCCATGCAGCAGGGTTCCAACTAATGAAAAACTGTTTTTT CASSLRPCSRVPTNEKLFF
14 TRBJ1-1 - few TRBV19 TGTGCCAGTAGTATAAGTGGGGCCTATACTGAAGCTTTCTTT CASSISGAYTEAFF
15 TRBJ1-3 - many TRBV12-3/TRBV12-4 TGTGCCAACCCACCGGAAGGTGAATCTGGAAACACCATATATTTT CANPPEGESGNTIYF
15 TRBJ2-3 TRBD2 many TRBV7-2 TGTGCCAGCAGCCCGTGGGGGGGTAGGACAGATACGCAGTATTTT CASSPWGGRTDTQYF
14 TRBJ1-3 - - TRBV6-6 TGTGCCAGCAGTCCTGGGAGTGGAGAAGACACCATATATTTT CASSPGSGEDTIYF
13 TRBJ1-1 TRBD1 - TRBV10-3 TGTGCCATCAGTGAGACCGGGACAGCTGAAGCTTTCTTT CAISETGTAEAFF
13 TRBJ1-1 - - TRBV24-1 TGTGCCACCAGTGATTTGGACGACAGAGAAGCTTTCTTT CATSDLDDREAFF
15 TRBJ2-1 TRBD1 - TRBV5-5 TGTGCCAGCAGCCCTGGACAGGGCCTCTACAATGAGCAGTTCTTC CASSPGQGLYNEQFF
14 TRBJ2-2 - - TRBV10-3 TGTGCCATCAGAACGGACACCGACACCGGGGAGCTGTTTTTT CAIRTDTDTGELFF
14 TRBJ1-2 - - TRBV7-9 TGTGTCAGCAGCTTCAGATCCACAACTTATGGCTACACCTTC CVSSFRSTTYGYTF
17 TRBJ1-5 - - TRBV6-6 TGTGCCAGCAGTTACTCGGGAGGGCCGTCCGACAATCAGCCCCAGCATTTT CASSYSGGPSDNQPQHF
12 TRBJ2-2 - few TRBV6-1 TGTGCCAGCAGGCCTTCGGCCGGGGAGCTGTTTTTT CASRPSAGELFF
14 TRBJ2-7 - - TRBV6-2/TRBV6-3 TGTGCCAGCAGTTATTCGGGGTTCAGCTACGAGCAGTACTTC CASSYSGFSYEQYF
13 TRBJ1-2 - - TRBV6-2/TRBV6-3 TGTGCCAGCAGTTACAGCTCAGCGGGCGGCTACACCTTC CASSYSSAGGYTF
13 TRBJ2-7 TRBD2 - TRBV6-6 TGTGCCAGCACCACGGGAGGGGCCTACGAGCAGTACTTC CASTTGGAYEQYF
13 TRBJ1-2 - few TRBV29-1 TGCAGCGTTGAAGATGGCACAGGGTATGGCTACACCTTC CSVEDGTGYGYTF
17 TRBJ1-1 - - TRBV5-1 TGCGCCAGCAGCCCCCGAGGCACCGGACGGATGAACACTGAAGCTTTCTTT CASSPRGTGRMNTEAFF
13 TRBJ2-1 - once TRBV19 TGTGCCAGTAGTATTTATGGCCTGGATGAGCAGTTCTTC CASSIYGLDEQFF
14 TRBJ2-7 TRBD2 few TRBV19 TGTGCCAGTAGTCTTAGCGGGGGCTCGGGCGAGCAGTACTTC CASSLSGGSGEQYF
15 TRBJ2-7 - many TRBV18 TGTGCCAGCTCACCACGAGACAGTCACTCCTACGAGCAGTACTTC CASSPRDSHSYEQYF
17 TRBJ1-2 TRBD1 - TRBV27 TGTGCCAGCAGTTTTAATCCGAGGACAGGGGGAAAGTATGGCTACACCTTC CASSFNPRTGGKYGYTF
13 TRBJ1-5 TRBD1 - TRBV10-3 TGTGCCATCAGTGAGGCAGGGGGGGAGCCCCAGCATTTT CAISEAGGEPQHF
16 TRBJ1-1 - - TRBV19 TGTGCCAGTAGTATAGGGGTGGGGATATCTTCCACTGAAGCTTTCTTT CASSIGVGISSTEAFF
12 TRBJ2-3 - - TRBV27 TGTGCCAGCAGTCGGTGGCCAGATACGCAGTATTTT CASSRWPDTQYF
15 TRBJ1-5 TRBD1 few TRBV6-2/TRBV6-3 TGTGCCAGCAGCAGAAGCCGGGACAGGGGGCAGCCCCAGCATTTT CASSRSRDRGQPQHF
18 TRBJ2-3 TRBD2 many TRBV7-2 TGTGCCAGCAGCTTATTAGGTCGGGAGAGCGGGGATACAGATACGCAGTATTTT CASSLLGRESGDTDTQYF
12 TRBJ2-2 - - TRBV27 TGTGCCAGCAGTTTATACGGTCGTGGGCTGTTTTTT CASSLYGRGLFF
14 TRBJ1-2 TRBD1 few TRBV2 TGTGCCAGCGGCCGGACAGGGACTTACTATGGCTACACCTTC CASGRTGTYYGYTF